What follows are 20 T cell receptor beta chains derived from one specimen sequenced in a study of T cell responses to AZD1222 COVID-19 vaccine. Clones were read by immunoSEQ multiplex PCR, and TCRdb kept only the in-frame ones, dropping some. Here the sample spans about 76,000 clones, over 60% being singletons. The sequenced sample was peripheral blood, obtained 28 days after the second dose of the MenACWY control vaccine. The receptors come from an adult who received the MenACWY meningococcal vaccine as a control.

The CDR3, as DNA: TGTGCCAGCAACGAGCGACGTGCGAGGAACACCATATATTTT. Its protein product is CASNERRARNTIYF. The chain uses TRBV2 and TRBJ1-3; D unclear. From germline, CDR1 is SNHLY and CDR2 FYNNEI. V gave up 7 bases and J gave up 7 bases, with 17 bases separating them. The CDR3 runs 14 residues.

The V call is TRBV10-3, the J call TRBJ2-5, with D maybe TRBD2 (5 bases). The germline V gene encodes CDR1 ENHRY and CDR2 SYGVKD. The CDR3 contains 15 residues. Trimming pared 5 bases from V and 2 bases from J, leaving 15 bases between. CDR3 coding DNA: TGTGCCATCAGTTCCACGGGGTCCCTGCAAGAGACCCAGTACTTC. Amino acids: CAISSTGSLQETQYF.

The gene calls are TRBV7-9 and TRBJ2-1, with 11 bases that match TRBD2. The CDR3 has 16 amino acids. V lost 5 bases to trimming and J lost 7 bases; unmatched junction nucleotides: 10. Germline-derived CDR1 and CDR2 are SEHNR and FQNEAQ (reference sequence). The CDR3 bases are TGTGCCAGCAGCACCCTACTAGCGGGAGAGGTTAATGAGCAGTTCTTC. It yields the protein CASSTLLAGEVNEQFF.

The chain is built from TRBV28 and TRBJ2-1; 8 nucleotides align to TRBD2. The CDR3 is 15 residues long. V shed 6 bases, J shed 8 bases, and the junction held 12 bases outside the gene matches. CDR1 and CDR2 (germline): MDHEN, SYDVKM. The CDR3 nucleotides are TGTGCCAGCAGAGGGAGCGGGAGTGAGGGCTATGAGCAGTTCTTC. Its protein product is CASRGSGSEGYEQFF.

The V and J genes are TRBV28 and TRBJ2-3; TRBD1 agrees at 11 bases. V shed 4 bases, J shed 9 bases, and the junction held 12 bases outside the gene matches. The CDR3 has 16 amino acids. Germline V gives CDR1 MDHEN, CDR2 SYDVKM. The CDR3 sequence: CASSSPGQGGLETQYF. The CDR3 DNA reads as TGTGCCAGCAGTTCGCCGGGACAGGGGGGTCTCGAGACGCAGTATTTT.

This rearrangement joins TRBV3-1 (or the pseudogene TRBV3-2) to TRBJ2-5; D may be TRBD1 or TRBD2 (5 bases each). V lost 4 bases to trimming and J lost 3 bases, with 15 bases between them. The CDR3 consists of 15 residues. CDR1 is LGHDT and CDR2 is YNNKEL in the germline V gene (reference sequence). CDR3 nucleotide sequence: TGTGCCAGCAGCCCGAGGAAGGGGCGGGAAGAGACCCAGTACTTC. Translated: CASSPRKGREETQYF.

V and J are TRBV5-4 and TRBJ1-2, with D unresolved. The CDR3 contains 12 residues. Germline assignment: CDR1 SGHNT and CDR2 YYREEE (reference sequence). V was clipped by 0 bases and J by 6 bases, with 6 bases between them. This chain's CDR3 is CASSLGLDGYTF. CDR3 DNA sequence: TGTGCCAGCAGCTTGGGGTTAGATGGCTACACCTTC.

The V call is TRBV30, the J call TRBJ1-3, with D maybe TRBD1 (5 bases). The CDR3 length is 17 residues. V lost 0 bases to trimming and J lost 3 bases, with 18 bases between them. The germline CDR1 and CDR2 sequences are GTSNPN and SVGIG (reference sequence). The CDR3 loop is CAWSVLSVRGGGNTIYF. The CDR3 bases are TGTGCCTGGAGTGTACTTTCCGTGAGGGGAGGTGGAAACACCATATATTTT. Using reference TRBV30 and TRBJ1-3 for the parts outside the CDR3, the full variable domain is SQTIHQWPATLVQPVGSPLSLECTVEGTSNPNLYWYRQAAGRGLQLLFYSVGIGQISSEVPQNLSASRPQDRQFILSSKKLLLSDSGFYLCAWSVLSVRGGGNTIYFGEGSWLTVV.

The chain has TRBV28 and TRBJ1-4, with D possibly matching TRBD1 (5 bases). Per germline, CDR1 MDHEN and CDR2 SYDVKM. CDR3 length: 17 residues. Trimming pared 1 base from V and 4 bases from J, leaving 16 bases between. CDR3 nucleotides: TGTGCCAGCAGTTTATTATCGGGGGATCAGGGTAATGAAAAACTGTTTTTT. This sequence encodes CASSLLSGDQGNEKLFF.

This clone was detected only once. CDR3 DNA sequence: TGTGCCAGCAGCCTTGGGGAGAAACGAAGTGACGAGCAGTACTTC. Its protein is CASSLGEKRSDEQYF. V and J are TRBV7-9 and TRBJ2-7; D might be TRBD2 (5 bases). There are 15 residues in the CDR3. Trimming cost V 5 bases and J 5 bases, with 19 bases left between them. Germline assignment: CDR1 SEHNR and CDR2 FQNEAQ (reference sequence).

This clone was recorded once. The V call is TRBV20-1, the J call TRBJ1-1; no definite D call. Between the trimmed V and J ends, which lost 3 bases and 2 bases, there was a span of 10 bases. The germline CDR1 and CDR2 sequences are DFQATT and SNEGSKA (reference sequence). There are 13 residues in the CDR3. The CDR3 sequence is CSASGRLNTEAFF. Written as DNA, the CDR3 is TGCAGTGCTAGTGGACGGCTCAACACTGAAGCTTTCTTT.

V usage is TRBV11-2 and J usage is TRBJ2-3, with D unresolved. This CDR3 has 15 amino acids. V was trimmed by 4 bases and J by 2 bases, leaving 13 bases between them. The germline gives CDR1 SGHAT, CDR2 FQNNGV. CDR3: CASSSSNFFTDTQYF. The CDR3 DNA sequence: TGTGCCAGCAGCTCCTCAAACTTTTTCACAGATACGCAGTATTTT. The full variable domain, its missing parts supplied by reference TRBV11-2 and TRBJ2-3, is EAGVAQSPRYKIIEKRQSVAFWCNPISGHATLYWYQQILGQGPKLLIQFQNNGVVDDSQLPKDRFSAERLKGVDSTLKIQPAKLEDSAVYLCASSSSNFFTDTQYFGPGTRLTVL.

The chain carries TRBV30 and TRBJ1-2; no definite D call. The V end lost 0 bases, the J end lost 7 bases, and 6 bases lay between the germline ends. Germline V gene lookup returns CDR1 GTSNPN and CDR2 SVGIG (reference sequence). This CDR3 region has 11 residues. For the CDR3, the DNA is TGTGCCTGGAGTGTATTGGCTGGCTACACCTTC. It encodes CAWSVLAGYTF.

The rearrangement links TRBV5-1 to TRBJ1-6; 10 nucleotides agree with TRBD1. Germline trimming cut 0 bases from V and 9 bases from J; bases unmatched to any gene: 12. CDR1 is SGHRS and CDR2 is YFSETQ in the germline V gene. The CDR3 loop spans 18 amino acids. CDR3 nucleotides: TGCGCCAGCAGCTTGGTGTCGGGACAGGGGTTTAGCGGTTCACCCCTCCACTTT. This encodes CASSLVSGQGFSGSPLHF.

The rearrangement links TRBV28 to TRBJ2-1; possibly TRBD2 for D (6 bases). The CDR3 contains 13 residues. The germline V gene has CDR1 MDHEN and CDR2 SYDVKM. The ends were cut back, 6 bases at V and 8 bases at J, with 14 bases in the middle. As DNA, the CDR3 is TGTGCCAGCAGGGAGGGTCCCCCGGATGAGCAGTTCTTC. Translation gives CASREGPPDEQFF.

The rearrangement joins TRBV6-5 to TRBJ1-4; TRBD1 is a possible D gene (5 bases). V was trimmed by 2 bases and J by 3 bases, leaving 7 bases between them. The CDR3 has 14 residues. Germline lookup yields CDR1 MNHEY and CDR2 SVGAGI. CDR3 sequence (DNA): TGTGCCAGCAGTTACAGGGGACCTAATGAAAAACTGTTTTTT. The encoded protein is CASSYRGPNEKLFF.

The chain has TRBV19 and TRBJ1-5; weak D call: TRBD1 (5 bases). Germline V gene sequence: CDR1 LNHDA, CDR2 SQIVND (reference sequence). The CDR3 runs 18 residues. Between the trimmed V and J ends, which lost 3 bases and 4 bases, there was a span of 22 bases. CDR3 nucleotides: TGTGCCAGTAGTATGGTCCGCTGGGGGACCGACCTTAATCAGCCCCAGCATTTT. Translated, it gives CASSMVRWGTDLNQPQHF.

This clone came up once. The rearrangement uses TRBV18 and TRBJ2-1; D might be TRBD2 (5 bases). Trimming removed 4 bases at V and 1 base at J, with 11 bases between. CDR1 and CDR2 (germline): KGHSH, LQKENI. The CDR3 contains 15 residues. Here the CDR3 reads CASSLTGGSYNEQFF. The CDR3 nucleotides are TGTGCCAGCTCACTTACTGGAGGATCCTACAATGAGCAGTTCTTC.

This clone has more than one count but fewer than ten. The chain is built from TRBV10-3 and TRBJ1-2; D might be TRBD1 (6 bases). Germline V gene sequence: CDR1 ENHRY, CDR2 SYGVKD. This CDR3 is 13 amino acids long. V was clipped by 11 bases and J by 6 bases, with 19 bases between them. The CDR3 region is CASRDGRTDGYTF. The DNA of the CDR3 is TGTGCCTCCCGCGACGGGCGGACAGATGGCTACACCTTC.

The rearrangement joins TRBV5-1 to TRBJ2-3; 11 bases fit TRBD1. The CDR3 runs to 17 residues. Trimming took 2 bases from V and 5 from J; bases not matched to a gene: 10. The V gene's germline CDR1 is SGHRS and CDR2 YFSETQ. The CDR3 nucleotides read TGCGCCAGCAGCTTTGATCCCCGGACAGGGGGCATAGATACGCAGTATTTT. As protein: CASSFDPRTGGIDTQYF. Using reference TRBV5-1 and TRBJ2-3 for the parts outside the CDR3, the full variable domain is KAGVTQTPRYLIKTRGQQVTLSCSPISGHRSVSWYQQTPGQGLQFLFEYFSETQRNKGNFPGRFSGRQFSNSRSEMNVSTLELGDSALYLCASSFDPRTGGIDTQYFGPGTRLTVL.